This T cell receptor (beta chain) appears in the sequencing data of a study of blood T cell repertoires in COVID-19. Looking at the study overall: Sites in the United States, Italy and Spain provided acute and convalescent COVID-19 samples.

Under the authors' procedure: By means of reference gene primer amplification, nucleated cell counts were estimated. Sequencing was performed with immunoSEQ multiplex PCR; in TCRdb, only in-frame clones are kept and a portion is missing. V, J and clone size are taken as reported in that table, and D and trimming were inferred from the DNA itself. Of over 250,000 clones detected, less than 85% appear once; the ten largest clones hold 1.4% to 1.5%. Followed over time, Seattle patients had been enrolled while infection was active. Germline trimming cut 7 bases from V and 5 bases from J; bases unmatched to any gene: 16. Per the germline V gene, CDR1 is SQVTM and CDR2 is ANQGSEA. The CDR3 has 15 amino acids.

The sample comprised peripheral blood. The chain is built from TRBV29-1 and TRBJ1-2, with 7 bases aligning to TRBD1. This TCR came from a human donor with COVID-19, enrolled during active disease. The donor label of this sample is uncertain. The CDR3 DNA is TGCAGCGGAAGAAAATTAACAGGGGTAGGGTATGGCTACACCTTC. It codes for CSGRKLTGVGYGYTF. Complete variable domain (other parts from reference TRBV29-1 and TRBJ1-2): SAVISQKPSRDICQRGTSLTIQCQVDSQVTMMFWYRQQPGQSLTLIATANQGSEATYESGFVIDKFPISRPNLTFSTLTVSNMSPEDSSIYLCSGRKLTGVGYGYTFGSGTRLTVV.